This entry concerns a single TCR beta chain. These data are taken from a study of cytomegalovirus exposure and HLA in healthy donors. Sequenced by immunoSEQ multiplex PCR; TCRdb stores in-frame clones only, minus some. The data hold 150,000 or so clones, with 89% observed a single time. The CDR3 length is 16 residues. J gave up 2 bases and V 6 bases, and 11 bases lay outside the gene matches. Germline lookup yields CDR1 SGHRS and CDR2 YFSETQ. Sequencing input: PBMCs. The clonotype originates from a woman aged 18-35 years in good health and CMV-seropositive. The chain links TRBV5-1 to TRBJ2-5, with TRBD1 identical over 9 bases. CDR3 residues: CASTPNGQGRQETQYF. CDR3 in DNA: TGCGCCAGCACTCCAAACGGACAGGGGAGGCAAGAGACCCAGTACTTC.